This T cell receptor beta chain was captured by sequencing in a study of blood T cell repertoires in COVID-19. This CDR3 spans 15 amino acids. Looked up from germline, CDR1 is KGHSH and CDR2 is LQKENI. V trimming: 4 bases; J trimming: 0 bases; junction bases outside the gene matches: 2. Per the original methods: Researchers report that nucleated cell counts were estimated from reference gene primer amplification. The method was immunoSEQ multiplex PCR; TCRdb's version includes in-frame clones alone and lacks a portion of them. That table is the source of V, J and clone size, and D and trimming were worked out from the DNA. The data hold more than 350,000 clones, with more than 75% observed a single time. Seattle patients were enrolled while actively infected and followed longitudinally.

The TCR sequence derives from a woman in her 30s with COVID-19, enrolled during active disease. The rearrangement joins TRBV18 to TRBJ2-1; 8 nucleotides match TRBD1. Sequenced material: peripheral blood. The CDR3 DNA reads as TGTGCCAGCTCACTCGGACAGGGCTCCTACAATGAGCAGTTCTTC. It codes for CASSLGQGSYNEQFF.